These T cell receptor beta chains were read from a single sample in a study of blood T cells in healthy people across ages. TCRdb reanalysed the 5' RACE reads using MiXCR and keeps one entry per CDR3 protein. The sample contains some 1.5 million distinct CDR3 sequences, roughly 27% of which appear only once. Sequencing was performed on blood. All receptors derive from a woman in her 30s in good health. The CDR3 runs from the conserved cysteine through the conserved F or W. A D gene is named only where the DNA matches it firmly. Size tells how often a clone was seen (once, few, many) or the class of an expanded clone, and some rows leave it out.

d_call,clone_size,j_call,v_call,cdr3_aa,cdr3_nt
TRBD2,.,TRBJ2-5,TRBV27,CASSSNPGLQETQYF,TGTGCCAGCAGTTCGAACCCGGGACTACAAGAGACCCAGTACTTC
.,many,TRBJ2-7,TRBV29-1,CSGQLGTNPYEQYF,TGCAGCGGGCAACTTGGGACAAACCCCTACGAGCAGTACTTC
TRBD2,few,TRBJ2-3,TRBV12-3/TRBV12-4,CASSRDTGLHTDTQYF,TGTGCCAGCAGTCGCGACACGGGACTACACACAGATACGCAGTATTTT
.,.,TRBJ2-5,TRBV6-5,CASSLIREGTQYF,TGTGCCAGCAGCCTCATTAGGGAAGGGACCCAGTACTTC
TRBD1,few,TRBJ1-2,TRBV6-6,CASSFGQGVYGYTF,TGTGCCAGCAGTTTCGGACAGGGAGTCTATGGCTACACCTTC
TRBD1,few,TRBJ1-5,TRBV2,CASSTLGGWEQPQHF,TGTGCCAGCAGCACCTTAGGGGGCTGGGAACAGCCCCAGCATTTT
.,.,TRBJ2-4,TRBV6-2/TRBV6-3,CASSYSGEAFKYF,TGTGCCAGCAGTTACTCTGGCGAGGCGTTTAAGTACTTC
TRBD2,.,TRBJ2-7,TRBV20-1,CSAPPRREGLPYEQYF,TGCAGTGCTCCGCCGCGGCGGGAGGGCCTTCCCTACGAGCAGTACTTC
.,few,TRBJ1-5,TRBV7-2,CASIRGPNQPQHF,TGTGCCAGCATTAGGGGTCCCAATCAGCCCCAGCATTTT
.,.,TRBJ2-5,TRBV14,CASSQDRGTAIQETQYF,TGTGCCAGCAGCCAAGATCGGGGGACAGCAATCCAAGAGACCCAGTACTTC
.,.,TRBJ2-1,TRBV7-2,CASSFEAAGEQFF,TGTGCCAGCAGCTTCGAGGCGGCGGGAGAGCAGTTCTTC
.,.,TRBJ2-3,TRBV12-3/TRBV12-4,CASSGPGRYTDTQYF,TGTGCCAGCAGCGGCCCGGGACGCTACACAGATACGCAGTATTTT
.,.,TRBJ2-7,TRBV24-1,CATRALMGPYEQYF,TGTGCCACCAGAGCCTTGATGGGCCCCTACGAGCAGTACTTC
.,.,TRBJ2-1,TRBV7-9,CASSLPGRLRTQGGNEQFF,TGTGCCAGCAGCTTGCCAGGCAGGCTCCGGACTCAAGGGGGGAATGAGCAGTTCTTC
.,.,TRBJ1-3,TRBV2,CASSGLGVSGNTIYF,TGTGCCAGCAGTGGACTGGGGGTCTCTGGAAACACCATATATTTT
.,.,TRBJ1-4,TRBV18,CASSPTAENEKLFF,TGTGCCAGCTCTCCCACAGCCGAAAATGAAAAACTGTTTTTT
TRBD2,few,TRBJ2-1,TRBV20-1,CSARRLAGGPSYNEQFF,TGCAGTGCTAGGCGACTAGCGGGAGGCCCATCCTACAATGAGCAGTTCTTC
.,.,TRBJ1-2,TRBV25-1,CASSDSPTDGYTF,TGTGCCAGCAGTGACTCGCCGACAGATGGCTACACCTTC